A selection of T cell receptor beta chains follows, all from one sample in a study of CD8 T cells in ankylosing spondylitis. TCRdb re-derived calls from the 5' RACE reads in MiXCR, one entry per CDR3 protein. The table lists 250,000 or so distinct CDR3 sequences, around a tenth of them singletons. The sequenced material came from blood, either unsorted or a sorted T cell fraction (not recorded which). The receptor source for this set is a male donor with ankylosing spondylitis or in good health (not recorded which). Both conserved end residues are part of each CDR3. Fields, in order: clone size, D gene, J gene, V gene, CDR3 protein, CDR3 DNA. A D gene is named only where the DNA matches it firmly. Clone size appears in some rows only: once, few, many, or a class for an expanded clone.

few,TRBD1,TRBJ1-3,TRBV13,CASSSSDRGRGNTIYF,TGTGCCAGCAGCTCTAGCGACAGGGGTAGGGGAAACACCATATATTTT
NA,TRBD1,TRBJ2-1,TRBV30,CAWSKRTGSSYNEQFF,TGTGCCTGGAGTAAACGGACAGGAAGCTCCTACAATGAGCAGTTCTTC
few,NA,TRBJ2-1,TRBV7-9,CASSLGGGGYLYNEQFF,TGTGCCAGCAGCTTAGGTGGCGGGGGCTACCTCTACAATGAGCAGTTCTTC
NA,TRBD1,TRBJ1-2,TRBV6-2/TRBV6-3,CASSPKTGSDGYTF,TGTGCCAGCAGTCCCAAGACAGGGTCGGATGGCTACACCTTC
many,NA,TRBJ1-1,TRBV20-1,CSARDYRGNRMNTEAFF,TGCAGTGCTAGAGATTATCGAGGGAATCGGATGAACACTGAAGCTTTCTTT
many,NA,TRBJ2-2,TRBV12-3/TRBV12-4,CASRPDRPDVTGELFF,TGTGCCAGCAGACCCGACAGGCCCGATGTGACCGGGGAGCTGTTTTTT
NA,NA,TRBJ2-3,TRBV4-2,CASSQAASTDTQYF,TGTGCCAGCAGCCAAGCGGCTAGCACAGATACGCAGTATTTT
few,TRBD2,TRBJ2-2,TRBV28,CASSLREGSGELFF,TGTGCCAGCAGTTTACGGGAGGGGTCGGGGGAGCTGTTTTTT
many,NA,TRBJ2-2,TRBV12-3/TRBV12-4,CASSPPINTGELFF,TGTGCCAGCAGTCCACCCATTAACACCGGGGAGCTGTTTTTT
many,TRBD1,TRBJ2-7,TRBV10-1,CATTGSLGEQYF,TGCGCCACGACAGGGAGCCTGGGCGAGCAGTACTTC
many,TRBD2,TRBJ2-7,TRBV20-1,CSARTTSGSYRYEQYF,TGCAGTGCTAGAACAACTAGCGGGAGTTACCGCTACGAGCAGTACTTC
NA,NA,TRBJ2-1,TRBV4-2,CASSQDTGSAPKGF,TGTGCCAGCAGCCAAGATACGGGGTCTGCTCCTAAGGGCTTC
NA,NA,TRBJ2-3,TRBV10-3,CATQREGDSDTQYF,TGTGCCACCCAGAGAGAGGGGGATTCAGATACGCAGTATTTT
NA,NA,TRBJ2-3,TRBV3-1,CASSQEIGGAPPDTQYF,TGTGCCAGCAGCCAAGAAATAGGGGGGGCCCCCCCAGATACGCAGTATTTT
many,TRBD1,TRBJ2-1,TRBV29-1,CSVATGGYYNEQFF,TGCAGCGTTGCGACAGGGGGTTACTACAATGAGCAGTTCTTC
many,TRBD1,TRBJ2-2,TRBV7-2,CARRPVPGQGETGELFF,TGTGCCAGGCGGCCTGTGCCGGGACAGGGTGAGACCGGGGAGCTGTTTTTT